The 11 T cell receptor beta chains given below trace back to one sample, sequenced in a study of CD8 T cells in ankylosing spondylitis. Study results and limitations: Characteristic of ankylosing spondylitis blood, it appeared, was a TCR beta motif comprising roughly eight highly homologous variants.

For these receptors, no antigen is known. MiXCR, run by TCRdb on the 5' RACE reads, gives a single entry per CDR3 protein. The repertoire consists of about 800,000 distinct CDR3 sequences, with 12% occurring once and the leading ten covering about 0.5%. Sample: blood, either unsorted or a sorted T cell fraction (not recorded which). The receptor set was obtained from a male donor with ankylosing spondylitis.

This clonotype has just a few counts. V and J are TRBV6-2 or TRBV6-3 and TRBJ2-1; 9 nucleotides agree with TRBD2. V lost 5 bases, J lost 3 bases, and 5 bases stayed unmatched. The CDR3 is 15 amino acids. Germline CDR1 and CDR2: MNHEY and SVGEGT. CDR3 residues: CASSGGLAIYNEQFF. The CDR3 DNA follows: TGTGCCAGCAGTGGGGGACTAGCTATCTACAATGAGCAGTTCTTC.

The J gene is TRBJ2-1, the V gene TRBV29-1, with 7 bases that match TRBD2. The CDR3 covers 14 residues. CDR1 and CDR2 from the germline V gene are SQVTM and ANQGSEA. The trim removed 5 bases at V and 3 bases at J, leaving 7 bases unmatched. The CDR3 loop is CSVPASGGYNEQFF. CDR3 sequence (DNA): TGCAGCGTTCCGGCTAGCGGCGGCTACAATGAGCAGTTCTTC.

This clonotype came up a few times. V gene TRBV5-1 combines with J gene TRBJ2-7; no definite D call. Germline V lookup: CDR1 SGHRS, CDR2 YFSETQ. CDR3 length equals 11 residues. Trimming left V 6 bases short and J 3 bases short, with 7 bases between. As DNA, the CDR3 is TGCGCCAGCACACTAAACTACGAGCAGTACTTC. It translates to CASTLNYEQYF. Based on the CDR3 plus reference TRBV5-1 and TRBJ2-7, the full variable domain is KAGVTQTPRYLIKTRGQQVTLSCSPISGHRSVSWYQQTPGQGLQFLFEYFSETQRNKGNFPGRFSGRQFSNSRSEMNVSTLELGDSALYLCASTLNYEQYFGPGTRLTVT.

V is TRBV20-1 and J is TRBJ1-6; D may be TRBD1 (5 bases). Germline V gene sequence: CDR1 DFQATT, CDR2 SNEGSKA (reference sequence). The CDR3 extends over 16 amino acids. The V and J ends lost 2 bases and 5 bases respectively, with 16 bases between them. In DNA form, the CDR3 reads TGCAGTGCTAGAAATCTTGCGGGACTTAATAATTCACCCCTCCACTTT. It is translated as CSARNLAGLNNSPLHF.

This clonotype was detected only a few times. The chain combines TRBV6-1 with TRBJ1-5; D is possibly TRBD1 (5 bases). Trimming cost V 2 bases and J 3 bases, with 8 bases left between them. The germline V gene encodes CDR1 MNHNS and CDR2 SASEGT. This CDR3 comprises 14 residues. The CDR3 region has the DNA TGTGCCAGCAGTGAATGGGGACTCAATCAGCCCCAGCATTTT. As protein: CASSEWGLNQPQHF.

This rearrangement joins TRBV30 to TRBJ2-7; D might be TRBD2 (5 bases). Germline CDR1 reads GTSNPN; CDR2 reads SVGIG (reference sequence). This CDR3 is 11 amino acids long. V was pared by 0 bases and J by 10 bases, with 10 bases between. The CDR3 reads CAWSVSGDQYF. The CDR3 DNA sequence: TGTGCCTGGAGTGTATCCGGGGATCAGTACTTC.

CDR3 sequence (DNA): TGTGCCTGGAGTGTTTCGACGGGCTCCTACGAGCAGTACTTC. Its translation: CAWSVSTGSYEQYF. V is TRBV30 and J is TRBJ2-7, with D unresolved. Trimming removed 0 bases at V and 0 bases at J, with 9 bases between. Germline-derived CDR1 and CDR2 are GTSNPN and SVGIG (reference sequence). This CDR3 region has 14 residues.

In its sample, this clonotype was seen a few times. The V call is TRBV24-1, the J call TRBJ2-5; D is unclear. In germline, CDR1 is KGHDR, CDR2 SFDVKD. The CDR3 is 16 residues long. Trimming left V 4 bases short and J 7 bases short, with 21 bases between. CDR3 region: CATSEYRAGITGTQYF. CDR3 DNA sequence: TGTGCCACCAGTGAGTACCGGGCAGGTATCACCGGGACCCAGTACTTC.

The rearrangement joins TRBV4-3 to TRBJ1-6; D not certain. The V end was cut by 8 bases, the J end by 2 bases, with 13 bases between. Germline lookup yields CDR1 LGHNA and CDR2 YSLEER. The length of the CDR3 is 15 residues. CDR3 nucleotides: TGCGCCAGCCAAATCCGGAGAGCCTATAATTCACCCCTCCACTTT. It yields the protein CASQIRRAYNSPLHF.

This sequence joins TRBV20-1 and TRBJ2-3, with D possibly TRBD1 on 6 matching bases. Germline CDR1 DFQATT, CDR2 SNEGSKA (reference sequence). Trimming took off 6 bases at V and 0 bases at J, with 10 bases between the two ends. There are 13 residues in the CDR3. CDR3 sequence: CSAVDSSTDTQYF. The CDR3 DNA follows: TGCAGTGCCGTGGACAGTAGCACAGATACGCAGTATTTT.

This clonotype was seen at least ten times. The rearrangement joins TRBV29-1 to TRBJ2-7; a possible D gene is TRBD1 (5 bases). V gave up 4 bases and J gave up 2 bases, with 12 bases separating them. The CDR3 extends over 13 amino acids. CDR1 SQVTM and CDR2 ANQGSEA come from the germline V gene. The CDR3 bases are TGCAGCGTTGCCCAGGGTGGCACCTACGAGCAGTACTTC. This codes for CSVAQGGTYEQYF.